These 8 T cell receptor beta chains were sequenced from one sample in a study of tumor-infiltrating lymphocytes in oesophageal squamous cell carcinoma. TCRdb processed the PCR reads anew with MiXCR; each CDR3 protein has one entry. Altogether 15,000 to 17,000 distinct CDR3 sequences are present, over 50% being singletons, with the ten largest covering around two fifths. The sequenced sample was esophageal tumor tissue. The receptor set was obtained from a female donor with esophageal squamous cell carcinoma.

This clonotype was found many times. One base away lies a much larger clone, so this may be a sequencing read error. The chain has TRBV6-1 and TRBJ2-5, with TRBD2 identical over 8 bases. The V gene end was trimmed by 8 bases and the J gene end by 11 bases; junction bases not matched to a gene: 13. The CDR3 length is 13 residues. Germline assignment: CDR1 MNHNS and CDR2 SASEGT. The CDR3 DNA sequence: TGTGCCAGCTCCGGGGGGGCCGATAATGAGCAGTACTTC. Residues: CASSGGADNEQYF.

V and J are TRBV5-4 and TRBJ1-2; D uncertain. The CDR3 contains 14 residues. The germline V and J ends were trimmed by 0 bases and 2 bases, with 8 bases remaining between them. Per germline, CDR1 SGHNT and CDR2 YYREEE (reference sequence). The CDR3 is CASSLARSNYGYTF. The CDR3 DNA reads TGTGCCAGCAGCTTGGCTCGCAGCAACTATGGCTACACCTTC.

This clonotype has only a few counts. V and J are TRBV7-2 and TRBJ2-7; 13 nucleotides line up with TRBD2. V lost 5 bases and J lost 5; bases outside the gene matches: 9. The CDR3 is 16 residues long. Germline CDR1 SGHTA, CDR2 FQGNSA. CDR3 DNA: TGTGCCAGCAGCGGAAGCGGACTAGCGGGAGCCCACGAGCAGTACTTC. Protein product: CASSGSGLAGAHEQYF.

In its sample, this clonotype was seen once. CDR3 coding DNA: TGTGCCAGCAGCTTCTCCTTCTACGAGCAGTACTTC. Its translation is CASSFSFYEQYF. The V call is TRBV7-9, the J call TRBJ2-5; D gene unclear. Gene TRBJ2-7 matches the end of the DNA better, so the J call may be wrong. The germline V gene encodes CDR1 SEHNR and CDR2 FQNEAQ (reference sequence). This CDR3 has 12 residues.

V usage is TRBV6-1 and J usage is TRBJ2-3; D may be TRBD1 or TRBD2 (5 bases each). The end of the DNA aligns better with TRBJ2-7, so the J call may be wrong. This CDR3 comprises 14 residues. Germline lookup yields CDR1 MNHNS and CDR2 SASEGT. The CDR3 sequence: CASSTKAGSYEQYF. CDR3 DNA: TGTGCCAGCAGTACCAAGGCAGGGAGCTACGAGCAGTACTTC.

CDR3 sequence reads: CASSLAGTGGEKLFF. CDR3 nucleotide sequence: TGTGCCAGCAGTTTAGCCGGGACAGGGGGTGAAAAACTGTTTTTT. The rearrangement uses TRBV12-3 or TRBV12-4 and TRBJ1-4; 11 positions match TRBD1. This CDR3 is 15 amino acids long. Germline trimming cut 0 bases from V and 7 bases from J; bases unmatched to any gene: 1.

The chain combines TRBV7-2 with TRBJ2-1; D gene unclear. The assigned J gene may be wrong: the sequence end matches TRBJ2-7 better. This CDR3 has 14 amino acids. Germline V gene data show CDR1 as SGHTA and CDR2 as FQGNSA. The CDR3 is CASSFEGFFTEQYF. As DNA, the CDR3 is TGTGCCAGCAGCTTTGAAGGGTTTTTCACCGAGCAGTACTTC.

V usage is TRBV10-3 and J usage is TRBJ2-4; D is tentatively TRBD1 or TRBD2 (5 bases each). Gene TRBJ2-1 matches the end of the DNA better, so the J call may be wrong. The germline CDR1 and CDR2 sequences are ENHRY and SYGVKD. There are 15 residues in the CDR3. CDR3 in amino acids: CAIRVGETSYNEQFF. In nucleotides, the CDR3 is TGTGCCATCAGGGTGGGGGAGACCTCCTACAATGAGCAGTTCTTC.